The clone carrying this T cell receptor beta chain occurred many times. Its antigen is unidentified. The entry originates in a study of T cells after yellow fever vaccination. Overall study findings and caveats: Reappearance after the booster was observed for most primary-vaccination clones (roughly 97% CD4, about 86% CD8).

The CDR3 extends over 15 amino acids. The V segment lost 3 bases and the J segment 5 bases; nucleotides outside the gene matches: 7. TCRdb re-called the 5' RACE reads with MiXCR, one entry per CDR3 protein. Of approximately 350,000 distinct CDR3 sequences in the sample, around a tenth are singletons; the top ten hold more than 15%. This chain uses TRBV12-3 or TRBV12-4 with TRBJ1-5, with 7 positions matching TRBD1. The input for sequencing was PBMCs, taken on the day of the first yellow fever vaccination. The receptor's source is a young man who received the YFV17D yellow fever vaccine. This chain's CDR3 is CASSLTGLVDQPQHF. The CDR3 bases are TGTGCCAGCAGTTTGACAGGGCTGGTCGATCAGCCCCAGCATTTT.